This entry concerns a single T cell receptor beta chain. The repertoire was sequenced with immunoSEQ multiplex PCR; TCRdb's copy has only in-frame clones and lacks some. The sample has 55,000 to 65,000 clones, nearly 90% seen once. These data originate in a study of OX40 agonist ivuxolimab in advanced cancers. The source is an adult with an advanced solid tumor such as melanoma, head and neck, liver or kidney cancer. Sample: CD4+ or CD8+ T cells sorted from blood, taken in a trial of the OX40 agonist ivuxolimab.

CDR3 sequence: CASSYGGENEKLFF. Written as DNA, the CDR3 is TGTGCCAGCAGCTATGGAGGGGAAAATGAAAAACTGTTTTTT. The chain combines TRBV5-4 with TRBJ1-4; tentative D call: TRBD1 (5 bases). V was trimmed by 3 bases and J by 5 bases, leaving 11 bases between them. Per germline, CDR1 SGHNT and CDR2 YYREEE (reference sequence). The CDR3 has 14 amino acids.